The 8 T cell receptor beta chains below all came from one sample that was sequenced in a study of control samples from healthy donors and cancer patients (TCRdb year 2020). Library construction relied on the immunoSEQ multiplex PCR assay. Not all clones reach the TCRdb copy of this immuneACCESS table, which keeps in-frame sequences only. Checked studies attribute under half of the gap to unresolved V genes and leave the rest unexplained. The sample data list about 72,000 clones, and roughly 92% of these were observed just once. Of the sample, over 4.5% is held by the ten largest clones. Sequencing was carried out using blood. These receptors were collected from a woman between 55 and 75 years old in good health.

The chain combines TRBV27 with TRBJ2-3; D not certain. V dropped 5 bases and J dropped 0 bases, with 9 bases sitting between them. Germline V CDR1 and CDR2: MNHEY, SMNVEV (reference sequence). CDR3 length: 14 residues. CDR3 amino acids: CASSPWSSTDTQYF. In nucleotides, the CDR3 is TGTGCCAGCAGTCCGTGGTCTAGCACAGATACGCAGTATTTT.

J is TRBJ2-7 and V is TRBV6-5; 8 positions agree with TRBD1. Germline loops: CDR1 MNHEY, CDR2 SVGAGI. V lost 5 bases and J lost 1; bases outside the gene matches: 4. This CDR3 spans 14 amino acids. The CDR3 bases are TGTGCCAGCAGTCACCGGGACAGGTCCTACGAGCAGTACTTC. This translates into CASSHRDRSYEQYF.

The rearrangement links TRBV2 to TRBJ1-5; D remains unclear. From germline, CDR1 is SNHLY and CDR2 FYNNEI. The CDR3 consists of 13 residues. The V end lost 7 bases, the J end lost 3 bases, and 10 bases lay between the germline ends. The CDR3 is CASKGPTNQPQHF. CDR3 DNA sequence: TGTGCCAGCAAGGGCCCGACCAATCAGCCCCAGCATTTT.

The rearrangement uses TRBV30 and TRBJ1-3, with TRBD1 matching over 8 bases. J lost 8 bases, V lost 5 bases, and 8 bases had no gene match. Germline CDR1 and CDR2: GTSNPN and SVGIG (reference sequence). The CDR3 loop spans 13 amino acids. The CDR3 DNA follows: TGTGCCTGGGGGACAGGCGACTGGGACACCATATATTTT. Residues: CAWGTGDWDTIYF.

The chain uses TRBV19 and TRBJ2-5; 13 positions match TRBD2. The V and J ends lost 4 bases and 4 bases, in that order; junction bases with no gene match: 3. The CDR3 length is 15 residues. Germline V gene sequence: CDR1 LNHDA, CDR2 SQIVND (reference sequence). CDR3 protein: CASSKLAGGPETQYF. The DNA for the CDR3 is TGTGCCAGTAGTAAACTAGCGGGAGGGCCAGAGACCCAGTACTTC.

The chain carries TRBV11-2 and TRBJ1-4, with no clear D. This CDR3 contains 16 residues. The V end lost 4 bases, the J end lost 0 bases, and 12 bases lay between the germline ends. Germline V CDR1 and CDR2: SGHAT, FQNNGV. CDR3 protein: CASSSSTVATNEKLFF. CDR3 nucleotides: TGTGCCAGCAGCTCGAGTACCGTAGCAACTAATGAAAAACTGTTTTTT.

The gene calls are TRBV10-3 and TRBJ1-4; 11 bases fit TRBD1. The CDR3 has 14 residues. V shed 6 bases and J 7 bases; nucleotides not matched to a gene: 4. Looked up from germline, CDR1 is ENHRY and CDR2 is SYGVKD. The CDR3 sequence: CAISPGQGGEKLFF. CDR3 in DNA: TGTGCCATCAGCCCGGGACAGGGGGGTGAAAAACTGTTTTTT.

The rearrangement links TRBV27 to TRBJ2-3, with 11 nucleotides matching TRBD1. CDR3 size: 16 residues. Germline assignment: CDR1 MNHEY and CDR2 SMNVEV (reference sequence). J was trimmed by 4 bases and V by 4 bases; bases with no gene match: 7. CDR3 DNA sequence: TGTGCCAGCAGTTCAGCCCCGGGACAGGGGGCAGATACGCAGTATTTT. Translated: CASSSAPGQGADTQYF.